This T cell receptor (beta chain) derives from a study of T cells in localized non-small cell lung cancer. The study, taken as a whole, reports: Across samples, adjacent lung featured a median approximately 60 of the top 100 tumor clones. Higher adjacent-lung clonality was associated with shorter survival.

Using immunoSEQ multiplex PCR, the repertoire was profiled, and TCRdb retains in-frame clones only, with some absent. Of approximately 20,000 clones in the sample, roughly 80% were seen once. A note on this clone: No antigen is known for it.

CDR1 and CDR2 (germline): LNHDA, SQIVND (reference sequence). CDR3 length: 17 amino acids. V lost 5 bases, J lost 0 bases, and 19 bases lay in between. This TCR was recovered from a man aged 40 to 70 with stage I lung adenocarcinoma. The chain has TRBV19 and TRBJ1-2, with a weak D call TRBD1 (5 bases). Sequenced material: peripheral blood, taken before any cancer treatment. This chain's CDR3 is CASSLRDGKTTNYGYTF. The CDR3 nucleotides are TGTGCCAGTAGTCTCCGGGACGGCAAAACAACTAACTATGGCTACACCTTC.